This T cell receptor (beta chain) is drawn from a study of cytomegalovirus exposure and HLA in healthy donors. Vbeta (60) and Jbeta (13) primers were used in the PCR. The data were produced by immunoSEQ multiplex PCR, yet TCRdb's version contains in-frame clones alone and is incomplete. This repertoire comprises roughly 51,000 clones; its ten largest clones make up about 6.1%. The TCR was taken from a male donor in good health and CMV-seropositive. The sample consisted of PBMCs.

The chain's CDR3 is CASSQGAQTEAFF. CDR3 nucleotides: TGTGCCAGCAGCCAGGGGGCTCAGACTGAAGCTTTCTTT. V is TRBV7-2 and J is TRBJ1-1; 8 bases fit TRBD1. Germline-derived CDR1 and CDR2 are SGHTA and FQGNSA. After removal of 5 bases from V and 5 bases from J, the junction contained 4 bases not matched to a gene. The CDR3 has 13 amino acids.